The rows below give T cell receptor beta chains drawn from one sample of a study of blood T cells in healthy people across ages. MiXCR, applied by TCRdb to the 5' RACE reads, yields one record per CDR3 protein. Among around 1,700,000 distinct CDR3 sequences listed, 28% were seen once. Source material: blood. The receptors shown here come from a woman younger than 45 in good health. CDR3s include the opening cysteine and the closing phenylalanine or tryptophan. D genes are given only for firm matches. Some rows mark clone size as missing; the rest say once, few, many or name a class of expanded clone.

clone_size: NA
d_call: NA
j_call: TRBJ2-1
v_call: TRBV6-5
cdr3_aa: CASKRDNEQFF
cdr3_nt: TGTGCCAGCAAAAGAGACAATGAGCAGTTCTTC

clone_size: NA
d_call: TRBD1
j_call: TRBJ1-1
v_call: TRBV5-1
cdr3_aa: CASSLNRGTNTEAFF
cdr3_nt: TGCGCCAGCAGCTTAAACAGGGGAACTAACACTGAAGCTTTCTTT

clone_size: NA
d_call: TRBD1
j_call: TRBJ1-2
v_call: TRBV12-3/TRBV12-4
cdr3_aa: CASSTGTGGGGYTF
cdr3_nt: TGTGCCAGCAGTACCGGGACAGGGGGGGGTGGCTACACCTTC

clone_size: few
d_call: TRBD2
j_call: TRBJ2-1
v_call: TRBV12-3/TRBV12-4
cdr3_aa: CDRRGTTNLGEQFF
cdr3_nt: TGTGACCGCCGGGGGACTACGAATCTTGGTGAGCAGTTCTTC

clone_size: NA
d_call: NA
j_call: TRBJ1-6
v_call: TRBV27
cdr3_aa: CASKGGLNIGSYNSPLHF
cdr3_nt: TGTGCCAGCAAGGGGGGTCTGAACATCGGGTCCTATAATTCACCCCTCCACTTT

clone_size: NA
d_call: NA
j_call: TRBJ2-3
v_call: TRBV7-2
cdr3_aa: CASSSKMTRPTNADTQYF
cdr3_nt: TGTGCCAGCAGCTCAAAAATGACTAGACCTACCAACGCAGATACGCAGTATTTT

clone_size: NA
d_call: NA
j_call: TRBJ2-3
v_call: TRBV25-1
cdr3_aa: CASRTSNTDTQYF
cdr3_nt: TGTGCCAGCAGGACGTCCAACACAGATACGCAGTATTTT

clone_size: many
d_call: TRBD2
j_call: TRBJ2-1
v_call: TRBV20-1
cdr3_aa: CSADGLAGLNEQFF
cdr3_nt: TGCAGTGCCGACGGACTAGCGGGATTAAATGAGCAGTTCTTC

clone_size: few
d_call: NA
j_call: TRBJ2-3
v_call: TRBV7-9
cdr3_aa: CASSLYEGSTDTQYF
cdr3_nt: TGTGCCAGCAGCTTATACGAGGGGTCCACAGATACGCAGTATTTT

clone_size: NA
d_call: TRBD2
j_call: TRBJ2-7
v_call: TRBV5-1
cdr3_aa: CASSLSGTSSEQYF
cdr3_nt: TGCGCCAGCAGCCTATCCGGGACTAGCAGCGAGCAGTACTTC

clone_size: many
d_call: TRBD2
j_call: TRBJ2-1
v_call: TRBV7-9
cdr3_aa: CASSLGAGTSGRNEQFF
cdr3_nt: TGTGCCAGCAGCTTAGGGGCCGGGACTAGCGGGAGGAATGAGCAGTTCTTC

clone_size: few
d_call: TRBD1
j_call: TRBJ1-6
v_call: TRBV20-1
cdr3_aa: CSARPDRASDNSPLHF
cdr3_nt: TGCAGTGCTAGACCCGACAGGGCGTCGGATAATTCACCCCTCCACTTT

clone_size: many
d_call: NA
j_call: TRBJ2-7
v_call: TRBV4-3
cdr3_aa: CASSQVVPPYEQYF
cdr3_nt: TGCGCCAGCAGCCAAGTAGTTCCGCCCTACGAGCAGTACTTC

clone_size: NA
d_call: NA
j_call: TRBJ2-4
v_call: TRBV30
cdr3_aa: CAWSPYRPVAKNIQYF
cdr3_nt: TGTGCCTGGAGTCCCTATCGGCCCGTAGCCAAAAACATTCAGTACTTC

clone_size: NA
d_call: NA
j_call: TRBJ2-5
v_call: TRBV6-1
cdr3_aa: CASSGWGGTETQYF
cdr3_nt: TGTGCCAGCAGTGGATGGGGGGGCACAGAGACCCAGTACTTC

clone_size: many
d_call: NA
j_call: TRBJ2-7
v_call: TRBV6-5
cdr3_aa: CASSTPTVSYEQYF
cdr3_nt: TGTGCCAGCAGTACTCCGACGGTCTCCTACGAGCAGTACTTC

clone_size: many
d_call: NA
j_call: TRBJ2-5
v_call: TRBV11-2
cdr3_aa: CASSWQGQETQYF
cdr3_nt: TGTGCCAGCAGCTGGCAGGGCCAAGAGACCCAGTACTTC

clone_size: NA
d_call: NA
j_call: TRBJ1-1
v_call: TRBV2
cdr3_aa: CASSEFQEWTEAFF
cdr3_nt: TGTGCCAGCAGTGAATTTCAGGAGTGGACTGAAGCTTTCTTT

clone_size: NA
d_call: NA
j_call: TRBJ1-5
v_call: TRBV7-2
cdr3_aa: CASSKSSVQPQHF
cdr3_nt: TGTGCCAGCAGCAAAAGCAGTGTTCAGCCCCAGCATTTT

clone_size: NA
d_call: TRBD1
j_call: TRBJ2-5
v_call: TRBV7-9
cdr3_aa: CASSFSQQGALETQYF
cdr3_nt: TGTGCCAGCAGCTTCTCTCAACAGGGGGCTTTGGAGACCCAGTACTTC

clone_size: once
d_call: NA
j_call: TRBJ1-4
v_call: TRBV19
cdr3_aa: CASRAGSTNEKLFF
cdr3_nt: TGTGCCAGTAGGGCGGGGTCAACTAATGAAAAACTGTTTTTT

clone_size: few
d_call: TRBD2
j_call: TRBJ2-1
v_call: TRBV27
cdr3_aa: CASGTRGGRPFEQFF
cdr3_nt: TGTGCCAGCGGAACCCGGGGCGGGAGACCCTTTGAGCAGTTCTTC

clone_size: NA
d_call: NA
j_call: TRBJ2-4
v_call: TRBV21-1
cdr3_aa: CASSKANIAKNIQYF
cdr3_nt: TGTGCCAGCAGCAAAGCTAACATAGCCAAAAACATTCAGTACTTC

clone_size: NA
d_call: TRBD2
j_call: TRBJ2-5
v_call: TRBV5-1
cdr3_aa: CASSFSGRVQETQYF
cdr3_nt: TGCGCCAGCAGCTTTAGCGGGAGAGTACAAGAGACCCAGTACTTC

clone_size: few
d_call: NA
j_call: TRBJ1-1
v_call: TRBV5-5
cdr3_aa: CASSLPDRNTEAFF
cdr3_nt: TGTGCCAGCAGCTTGCCGGACAGAAACACTGAAGCTTTCTTT

clone_size: NA
d_call: NA
j_call: TRBJ2-7
v_call: TRBV27
cdr3_aa: CAPTWSEQYF
cdr3_nt: TGTGCCCCGACCTGGAGCGAGCAGTACTTC

clone_size: NA
d_call: TRBD1
j_call: TRBJ1-5
v_call: TRBV6-6
cdr3_aa: CASSPRAGQSYQPQHF
cdr3_nt: TGTGCCAGCAGCCCCCGGGCGGGACAGAGTTATCAGCCCCAGCATTTT

clone_size: NA
d_call: TRBD1
j_call: TRBJ2-3
v_call: TRBV12-3/TRBV12-4
cdr3_aa: CASRAGTGVRTDTQYF
cdr3_nt: TGTGCCAGCAGAGCCGGGACAGGGGTCCGCACAGATACGCAGTATTTT

clone_size: NA
d_call: TRBD1
j_call: TRBJ2-1
v_call: TRBV11-1
cdr3_aa: CASSLAPRQGLYNEQFF
cdr3_nt: TGTGCCAGCAGCTTAGCGCCGCGACAGGGTCTCTACAATGAGCAGTTCTTC

clone_size: NA
d_call: TRBD1
j_call: TRBJ1-2
v_call: TRBV6-5
cdr3_aa: CASNREPGQGDGYTF
cdr3_nt: TGTGCCAGCAACCGGGAACCAGGACAGGGAGATGGCTACACCTTC

clone_size: NA
d_call: NA
j_call: TRBJ1-3
v_call: TRBV5-5
cdr3_aa: CASSLGPSPGNTIYF
cdr3_nt: TGTGCCAGCAGCTTGGGACCGAGCCCTGGAAACACCATATATTTT

clone_size: few
d_call: TRBD2
j_call: TRBJ2-1
v_call: TRBV3-1
cdr3_aa: CASSQQLAGGPDEQFF
cdr3_nt: TGTGCCAGCAGCCAACAATTAGCGGGGGGGCCGGATGAGCAGTTCTTC

clone_size: once
d_call: NA
j_call: TRBJ2-2
v_call: TRBV10-3
cdr3_aa: CAISEGGAGELFF
cdr3_nt: TGTGCCATCAGTGAAGGGGGGGCCGGGGAGCTGTTTTTT

clone_size: NA
d_call: TRBD2
j_call: TRBJ2-3
v_call: TRBV7-2
cdr3_aa: CASSYLAGGGDTQYF
cdr3_nt: TGTGCCAGCAGTTATCTAGCGGGAGGGGGGGATACGCAGTATTTT

clone_size: NA
d_call: NA
j_call: TRBJ2-7
v_call: TRBV19
cdr3_aa: CASSITGPPANEQYF
cdr3_nt: TGTGCCAGTAGTATTACCGGGCCTCCAGCCAATGAGCAGTACTTC

clone_size: NA
d_call: NA
j_call: TRBJ2-5
v_call: TRBV25-1
cdr3_aa: CASSDPHGGQETQYF
cdr3_nt: TGTGCCAGCAGTGACCCCCATGGGGGCCAAGAGACCCAGTACTTC